The 12 T cell receptor beta chains below all came from one sample that was sequenced in a study of blood T cell repertoires in COVID-19. Assay: immunoSEQ multiplex PCR; the TCRdb copy retains only in-frame clones and omits some. The profile covers about 100,000 clones, with approximately 83% appearing a single time and 2% to 3% taken by the ten largest. The sequenced sample was PBMCs or T cells enriched from blood (not recorded which). These receptors were taken from a woman in her fifties or sixties who had recovered from COVID-19.

This sequence joins TRBV5-6 and TRBJ1-6; D gene unclear. V lost 6 bases and J 4 bases, leaving 20 bases between the germline ends. The CDR3 covers 17 residues. CDR1 and CDR2 (germline): SGHDT, YYEEEE. The CDR3 region is CASTHPIPGGYNSPLHF. The CDR3 DNA sequence: TGTGCCAGCACCCATCCCATCCCTGGAGGATATAATTCACCCCTCCACTTT.

The V call is TRBV29-1, the J call TRBJ2-7; TRBD1 matches 8 bases. Germline V gives CDR1 SQVTM, CDR2 ANQGSEA. Unmatched junction bases numbered 14, after V lost 6 bases and J lost 7 bases. CDR3 size: 14 residues. The CDR3 is CSVGYSTGDGEQYF. Here the CDR3 DNA reads TGCAGCGTGGGTTACTCGACAGGGGACGGGGAGCAGTACTTC.

The chain has TRBV9 and TRBJ1-1; no reliable D call. Germline V gene data show CDR1 as SGDLS and CDR2 as YYNGEE. V was cut by 3 bases and J by 2 bases, with 5 bases left in between. The length of the CDR3 is 12 residues. The CDR3 nucleotides are TGTGCCAGCAGCGCCACAAACACTGAAGCTTTCTTT. This translates into CASSATNTEAFF.

The sample holds one count of this clone. The V call is TRBV5-1, the J call TRBJ2-3; D is ambiguous. The CDR3 spans 13 residues. V lost 1 base and J 1 base, leaving 4 bases between the germline ends. CDR1 is SGHRS, CDR2 YFSETQ, per germline. In nucleotides, the CDR3 is TGCGCCAGCAGCTTGATCGGCACAGATACGCAGTATTTT. Translating it yields CASSLIGTDTQYF.

In nucleotides, the CDR3 is TGTGCCAGCAGCTTCAGCTCCTACGAGCAGTACTTC. The encoded protein is CASSFSSYEQYF. V usage is TRBV3-1 (or the pseudogene TRBV3-2) and J usage is TRBJ2-7; D ambiguous. V gave up 5 bases and J gave up 0 bases, with 5 bases separating them. CDR3 length: 12 residues. The germline V gene has CDR1 LGHDT and CDR2 YNNKEL (reference sequence).

V is TRBV28 and J is TRBJ2-7; perhaps TRBD2 as D (5 bases). The CDR3 length is 14 residues. Trimming removed 6 bases at V and 6 bases at J, with 18 bases between. Per the germline V gene, CDR1 is MDHEN and CDR2 is SYDVKM. The CDR3 nucleotides read TGTGCCAGCAGCGCCCCCTGGCGGGCTAGCGAGCAGTACTTC. The encoded protein is CASSAPWRASEQYF.

The rearrangement uses TRBV3-1 (or the pseudogene TRBV3-2) and TRBJ1-5; 10 positions match TRBD1. Germline lookup yields CDR1 LGHDT and CDR2 YNNKEL (reference sequence). The J segment lost 6 bases and the V segment lost 1 base, leaving 12 bases of the junction unmatched. The CDR3 sequence is 18 residues long. The CDR3 protein is CASSQAQIDRGPGQPQHF. The CDR3 DNA reads TGTGCCAGCAGCCAAGCCCAGATCGACAGGGGGCCGGGTCAGCCCCAGCATTTT.

V and J are TRBV5-5 and TRBJ2-1; D gene unclear. The germline V gene encodes CDR1 SGHKS and CDR2 YYEKEE (reference sequence). The V gene lost 0 bases and the J gene lost 2 bases, with 9 bases spanning the gap. CDR3 length: 15 residues. CDR3 sequence reads: CASSLAPSTYNEQFF. The CDR3 DNA reads TGTGCCAGCAGCTTGGCCCCGAGCACCTACAATGAGCAGTTCTTC.

This sequence joins TRBV14 and TRBJ2-1; TRBD2 might be the D (6 bases). The length of the CDR3 is 13 residues. V shed 4 bases and J shed 6 bases, with 10 bases lying between them. Germline CDR1 reads SGHDN; CDR2 reads FVKESK. DNA of the CDR3: TGTGCCAGCAGCCCGACTAGGAGCAATGAGCAGTTCTTC. It specifies CASSPTRSNEQFF.

As DNA, the CDR3 is TGTGCCAGCAGAGCGGGACAACCAAATTCACCCCTCCACTTT. This codes for CASRAGQPNSPLHF. This chain links TRBV28 with TRBJ1-6; a possible D gene is TRBD1 (6 bases). V shed 6 bases and J shed 7 bases, with 13 bases lying between them. CDR3 size: 14 residues. CDR1 and CDR2 from the germline V gene are MDHEN and SYDVKM.

CDR3 bases: TGTGCCTGGAGCCGGGACAGGGACACTGAAGCTTTCTTT. This codes for CAWSRDRDTEAFF. V and J are TRBV30 and TRBJ1-1; TRBD1 aligns across 9 bases. From germline, CDR1 is GTSNPN and CDR2 SVGIG (reference sequence). The V segment lost 3 bases and the J segment 3 bases; nucleotides outside the gene matches: 2. CDR3 size: 13 residues.

V is TRBV27 and J is TRBJ1-6; TRBD1 might be the D (6 bases). CDR3 length: 15 residues. Deletions cut 3 bases from V and 0 bases from J, with 6 bases between. CDR1 is MNHEY and CDR2 is SMNVEV in the germline V gene (reference sequence). CDR3 protein: CASSFRGSYNSPLHF. The DNA for the CDR3 is TGTGCCAGCAGTTTCAGGGGCTCCTATAATTCACCCCTCCACTTT.